The clone carrying this TCR beta chain was recorded once. Trimming cost V 6 bases and J 2 bases, with 11 bases left between them. Germline V gene sequence: CDR1 WSHSY, CDR2 SAAADI. This CDR3 spans 14 amino acids. This sample stems from a study of control samples from healthy donors and cancer patients. TCRdb keeps only in-frame clones here, not all; method: immunoSEQ multiplex PCR. The sample includes under 150,000 clones, 80% to 90% of them seen just once. The sequence derives from a woman between 45 and 65 years old with colorectal cancer. The specimen sequenced was PBMCs. The J gene is TRBJ2-1, the V gene TRBV10-2; D unresolved. In DNA, the CDR3 is TGCGCCAGCAGGGTAGCTTTAACCTACAATGAGCAGTTCTTC. Its protein is CASRVALTYNEQFF.